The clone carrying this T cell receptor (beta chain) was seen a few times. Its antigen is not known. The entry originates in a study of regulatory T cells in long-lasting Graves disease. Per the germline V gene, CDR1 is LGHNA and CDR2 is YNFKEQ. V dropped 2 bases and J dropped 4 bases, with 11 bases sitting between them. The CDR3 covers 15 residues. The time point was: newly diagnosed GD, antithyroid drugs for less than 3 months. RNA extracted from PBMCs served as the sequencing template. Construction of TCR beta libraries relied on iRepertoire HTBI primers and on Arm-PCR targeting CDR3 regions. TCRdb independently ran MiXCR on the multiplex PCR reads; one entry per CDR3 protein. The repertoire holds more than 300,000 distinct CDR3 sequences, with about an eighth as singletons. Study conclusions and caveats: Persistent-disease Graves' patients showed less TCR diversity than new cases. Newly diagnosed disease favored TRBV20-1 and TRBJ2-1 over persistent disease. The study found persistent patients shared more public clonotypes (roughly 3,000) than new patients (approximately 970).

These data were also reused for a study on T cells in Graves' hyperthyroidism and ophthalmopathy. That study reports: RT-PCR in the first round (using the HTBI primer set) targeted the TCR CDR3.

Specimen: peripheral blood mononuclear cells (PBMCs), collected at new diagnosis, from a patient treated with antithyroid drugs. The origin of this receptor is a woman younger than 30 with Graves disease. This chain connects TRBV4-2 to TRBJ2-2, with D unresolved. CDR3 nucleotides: TGTGCCAGCAGCCAAAAAGACGGATTCACCGGGGAGCTGTTTTTT. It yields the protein CASSQKDGFTGELFF.